The sequence of this TCR beta chain was determined in a study of blood T cell repertoires in COVID-19. Across the study: The United States, Italy and Spain were the sources of the acute and convalescent COVID-19 samples. The analysed material was cDNA or gDNA that came from T cells, B-cell-depleted T cells, or PBMCs.

In the original analysis: Amplification of reference gene primers was used by the study to estimate nucleated cell counts. Measured with immunoSEQ multiplex PCR; TCRdb has only the in-frame clones, and not every one. D and trimming were read from the DNA, whereas the V and J calls and clone size are those reported in that table. This sample has approximately 380,000 clones, with about 85% found just once. The CDR3 sequence is 15 residues long. Trimming removed 5 bases from V and 1 base from J; junction bases left unmatched: 5. The germline CDR1 and CDR2 sequences are MDHEN and SYDVKM. The sample comprised peripheral blood. The V call is TRBV28, the J call TRBJ1-1; the match to TRBD1 covers 9 bases. This clonotype originated in a woman between 18 and 29 years old with acute or convalescent COVID-19. For the CDR3, the DNA is TGTGCCAGCAGTGGGACAGGGATGAGGAACACTGAAGCTTTCTTT. Translating gives CASSGTGMRNTEAFF. The full variable domain, in which reference TRBV28 and TRBJ1-1 provide the parts outside the CDR3, is DVKVTQSSRYLVKRTGEKVFLECVQDMDHENMFWYRQDPGLGLRLIYFSYDVKMKEKGDIPEGYSVSREKKERFSLILESASTNQTSMYLCASSGTGMRNTEAFFGQGTRLTVV.